This T cell receptor beta chain was captured by sequencing in a study of blood T cell repertoires in COVID-19. Study information: Sites across the United States, Italy and Spain contributed samples from acute and convalescent COVID-19. The analysed material was cDNA or gDNA that came from T cells, B-cell-depleted T cells, or PBMCs.

Per the original data handling: Reference gene primer amplification gave nucleated cell count estimates. Sequencing used immunoSEQ multiplex PCR; TCRdb keeps in-frame clones, though not all of them. V and J calls and clone size are given by that table; D and trimming were obtained from the DNA. The table lists some 150,000 clones, 81% of them singletons. Germline-derived CDR1 and CDR2 are LNHDA and SQIVND (reference sequence). With 5 bases removed from V and 6 bases from J, the gap between germline ends came to 22 bases. The CDR3 has 16 amino acids. This sequence joins TRBV19 and TRBJ1-2; possibly TRBD1 for D (6 bases). This sequence originates from an older woman with active or convalescent COVID-19. The material sequenced was peripheral blood. The CDR3 loop reads CASSSYRVWDEDGYTF. The CDR3, as DNA: TGTGCCAGTAGTTCCTACAGGGTATGGGATGAGGATGGCTACACCTTC.